A single sample is the source of the 23 T cell receptor beta chains below, sequenced in a study of long-term antiretroviral therapy in people with HIV. They ran version v3.0 of the immunoSEQ assay at survey level. TCRdb's table, derived via immunoSEQ multiplex PCR, lists solely in-frame clones and lacks some. Of some 45,000 clones in the sample, approximately 89% were seen once. The source material was unsorted PBMCs, sampled 0.1 years before starting antiretroviral therapy. These receptors were obtained from a woman aged 50 to 60 with HIV.

This chain connects TRBV6-1 to TRBJ1-1; 7 nucleotides align to TRBD1. The CDR3 runs to 13 residues. Germline CDR1 reads MNHNS; CDR2 reads SASEGT. The junction had 6 bases not matched to a gene; V was cut back by 4 bases and J by 7 bases. The CDR3 protein is CASSGDRSFEAFF. For the CDR3, the DNA is TGTGCCAGCAGTGGGGACAGATCCTTTGAAGCTTTCTTT.

V and J are TRBV27 and TRBJ2-3; D remains ambiguous. V was trimmed by 4 bases and J by 6 bases, leaving 14 bases between them. This CDR3 region has 14 residues. The germline V gene has CDR1 MNHEY and CDR2 SMNVEV (reference sequence). CDR3 coding DNA: TGTGCCAGCAGTTCGCCCTTTATGTGGGATACGCAGTATTTT. Protein: CASSSPFMWDTQYF.

The chain couples TRBV5-6 to TRBJ2-5; no reliable D call. In germline, CDR1 is SGHDT, CDR2 YYEEEE. Trimming took 1 base from V and 2 from J, leaving 0 bases between them. The CDR3 sequence is 11 residues long. CDR3 protein: CASSLQETQYF. The CDR3 DNA follows: TGTGCCAGCAGCTTGCAAGAGACCCAGTACTTC. Complete variable domain (other parts from reference TRBV5-6 and TRBJ2-5): DAGVTQSPTHLIKTRGQQVTLRCSPKSGHDTVSWYQQALGQGPQFIFQYYEEEERQRGNFPDRFSGHQFPNYSSELNVNALLLGDSALYLCASSLQETQYFGPGTRLLVL.

This sequence joins TRBV19 and TRBJ2-7; D tentatively fits TRBD1 or TRBD2 (5 bases each). This CDR3 is 13 amino acids long. V was cut by 4 bases and J by 3 bases, with 10 bases left in between. Germline V CDR1 and CDR2: LNHDA, SQIVND (reference sequence). The CDR3 coding sequence is TGTGCCAGTAGTAAGGGGAGAGTCTACGAGCAGTACTTC. Translation: CASSKGRVYEQYF. The variable domain in full, with the rest retrieved from reference TRBV19 and TRBJ2-7, is DGGITQSPKYLFRKEGQNVTLSCEQNLNHDAMYWYRQDPGQGLRLIYYSQIVNDFQKGDIAEGYSVSREKKESFPLTVTSAQKNPTAFYLCASSKGRVYEQYFGPGTRLTVT.

The gene calls are TRBV29-1 and TRBJ1-5, with D perhaps matching TRBD1 (6 bases). The CDR3 is 14 amino acids. The germline CDR1 and CDR2 sequences are SQVTM and ANQGSEA. V lost 6 bases and J lost 6, with 18 bases in between. CDR3 region: CSVRLGQGSQPQHF. In DNA form, the CDR3 reads TGCAGCGTGCGCCTGGGGCAGGGGAGTCAGCCCCAGCATTTT.

The chain carries TRBV6-5 and TRBJ2-7; 12 positions agree with TRBD1. Germline V CDR1 and CDR2: MNHEY, SVGAGI. This CDR3 spans 15 amino acids. With 6 bases clipped from V and 5 bases from J, the junction kept 8 bases outside the gene matches. CDR3 region: CASSPPGTGGHEQYF. The CDR3 DNA follows: TGTGCCAGCAGCCCCCCAGGGACAGGGGGCCACGAGCAGTACTTC.

This sequence joins TRBV6-5 and TRBJ1-1; 8 nucleotides align to TRBD1. After removal of 2 bases from V and 1 base from J, the junction contained 6 bases not matched to a gene. This CDR3 is 16 amino acids long. CDR1 and CDR2 from the germline V gene are MNHEY and SVGAGI. DNA for the CDR3: TGTGCCAGCAGTTACAGCGCAGGGGGCCCGAACACTGAAGCTTTCTTT. The encoded protein is CASSYSAGGPNTEAFF.

The gene calls are TRBV18 and TRBJ1-4, with TRBD1 matching 9 bases. V lost 2 bases and J lost 3; bases outside the gene matches: 4. Germline-derived CDR1 and CDR2 are KGHSH and LQKENI. This CDR3 has 16 residues. The CDR3 is CASSPLQGASNEKLFF. The CDR3 DNA reads TGTGCCAGCTCACCATTACAGGGGGCATCTAATGAAAAACTGTTTTTT.

The rearrangement joins TRBV5-1 to TRBJ1-4; unclear D gene. CDR1 and CDR2 (germline): SGHRS, YFSETQ. V shed 4 bases and J shed 5 bases, with 15 bases lying between them. The CDR3 loop spans 15 amino acids. The CDR3 region is CASSLQIQLNEKLFF. CDR3 nucleotides: TGCGCCAGCAGCCTGCAAATACAACTAAATGAAAAACTGTTTTTT.

This clone was detected once. The chain links TRBV5-1 to TRBJ2-2, with 7 bases matching TRBD1. There are 14 residues in the CDR3. The V gene's germline CDR1 is SGHRS and CDR2 YFSETQ. V dropped 2 bases and J dropped 6; count of bases not matched to a gene: 4. CDR3 residues: CASSLGTAAGELFF. The CDR3 DNA follows: TGCGCCAGCAGCTTAGGGACAGCAGCCGGGGAGCTGTTTTTT.

V usage is TRBV14 and J usage is TRBJ1-1; D call uncertain. This CDR3 spans 14 amino acids. CDR1 is SGHDN, CDR2 FVKESK, per germline. Trimming stripped 1 base from V and 1 base from J, with 7 bases between. The CDR3 here is CASSQVNQNTEAFF. CDR3 nucleotides: TGTGCCAGCAGCCAAGTGAACCAGAACACTGAAGCTTTCTTT.

This clone has a single count. This chain links TRBV2 with TRBJ1-1; D ambiguous. V was cut by 3 bases and J by 1 base, with 9 bases left in between. CDR3 size: 14 residues. Germline V gene data show CDR1 as SNHLY and CDR2 as FYNNEI. The chain's CDR3 is CASSDEARNTEAFF. CDR3 sequence (DNA): TGTGCCAGCAGTGATGAGGCACGGAACACTGAAGCTTTCTTT.

This clone was counted once. V usage is TRBV7-2 and J usage is TRBJ2-7, with 7 bases identical to TRBD1. The CDR3 spans 16 residues. V dropped 1 base and J dropped 7; count of bases not matched to a gene: 13. Germline values: CDR1 SGHTA, CDR2 FQGNSA. CDR3 DNA sequence: TGTGCCAGCAGCTTAGGGGTAGGGCAGGGGGTACGGGAGCAGTACTTC. It is translated as CASSLGVGQGVREQYF.

The chain links TRBV19 to TRBJ1-1; D ambiguous. The V gene lost 6 bases and the J gene lost 13 bases, with 15 bases spanning the gap. From germline, CDR1 is LNHDA and CDR2 SQIVND (reference sequence). There are 11 residues in the CDR3. CDR3 loop: CASSEVLRVFF. The CDR3 DNA sequence: TGTGCCAGTAGCGAGGTTTTGAGGGTTTTCTTT.

V is TRBV6-4 and J is TRBJ2-3; 8 bases agree with TRBD2. The CDR3 spans 15 residues. Germline-derived CDR1 and CDR2 are MRHNA and SNTAGT. Losses at the gene ends were 2 bases for V and 2 bases for J; bases not matched to a gene: 3. The CDR3 DNA reads as TGTGCCAGCAGTGACGGGCGGGGGGACACAGATACGCAGTATTTT. Its translation is CASSDGRGDTDTQYF.

This clone showed up just a few times. This chain uses TRBV6-5 with TRBJ1-4, with D perhaps matching TRBD1 (5 bases). This CDR3 has 14 amino acids. Trimming cost V 2 bases and J 7 bases, with 11 bases left between them. Germline CDR1 reads MNHEY; CDR2 reads SVGAGI. The CDR3: CASSYIQGGEKLFF. CDR3 DNA sequence: TGTGCCAGCAGTTACATCCAGGGAGGTGAAAAACTGTTTTTT.

The gene calls are TRBV29-1 and TRBJ2-2; D remains unclear. The V gene's germline CDR1 is SQVTM and CDR2 ANQGSEA. This CDR3 is 15 amino acids long. The ends were cut back, 6 bases at V and 0 bases at J, with 14 bases in the middle. The CDR3 here is CSVAQPPANTGELFF. The CDR3 coding sequence is TGCAGCGTCGCCCAGCCCCCCGCGAACACCGGGGAGCTGTTTTTT.

The chain combines TRBV6-6 with TRBJ2-7, with a tentative D call TRBD1 (6 bases). Germline CDR1 reads MNHNY; CDR2 reads SVGAGI (reference sequence). Trimming took off 5 bases at V and 3 bases at J, with 14 bases between the two ends. CDR3 length equals 14 residues. CDR3 residues: CASSTSTGHYEQYF. DNA for the CDR3: TGTGCCAGCAGTACGTCAACGGGACACTACGAGCAGTACTTC.

Remarks on this clone: The junction shows a germline mismatch at one end, possibly a read error. The chain uses TRBV30 and TRBJ1-1, with D hard to call. This CDR3 contains 10 residues. From germline, CDR1 is GTSNPN and CDR2 SVGIG (reference sequence). The CDR3 DNA follows: TGTGCCTGGAGTAACACAGAAGCTTTCTTT. This encodes CAWSNTEAFF.

V usage is TRBV4-2 and J usage is TRBJ1-1; 8 nucleotides match TRBD1. Per germline, CDR1 LGHNA and CDR2 YNFKEQ. The J segment lost 6 bases and the V segment lost 5 bases, leaving 5 bases of the junction unmatched. This CDR3 comprises 13 residues. The CDR3 DNA reads as TGTGCCAGCAGCGCAGGGGGCTTCGCTGAAGCTTTCTTT. This codes for CASSAGGFAEAFF.

The sample holds a few counts of this clone. The genes are TRBV6-1 and TRBJ1-2; D call uncertain. The CDR3 sequence is 14 residues long. The V and J ends lost 3 bases and 2 bases respectively, with 10 bases between them. Germline-derived CDR1 and CDR2 are MNHNS and SASEGT. In nucleotides, the CDR3 is TGTGCCAGCAGTGAGGGAGCCCGAAACTATGGCTACACCTTC. Translated, it gives CASSEGARNYGYTF.

The genes are TRBV2 and TRBJ2-7, with 14 positions matching TRBD2. V lost 4 bases and J lost 2; bases outside the gene matches: 13. The germline V gene has CDR1 SNHLY and CDR2 FYNNEI. This CDR3 has 19 residues. In DNA, the CDR3 is TGTGCCAGCAGTGTTACCGGGACTAGCGGGGGCCGATCCCCCTACGAGCAGTACTTC. Translated, it gives CASSVTGTSGGRSPYEQYF.

This rearrangement joins TRBV4-1 to TRBJ2-1, with D hard to call. Trimming pared 0 bases from V and 9 bases from J, leaving 9 bases between. Germline values: CDR1 MGHRA, CDR2 YSYEKL. CDR3 length equals 13 residues. The CDR3 sequence is CASSQEGVSEQFF. The CDR3 nucleotides are TGCGCCAGCAGCCAAGAGGGCGTCAGTGAGCAGTTCTTC.